One and the same sample provided the 15 T cell receptor beta chains below, sequenced in a study of T cell repertoires in cytomegalovirus infection. Using its own MiXCR run on the reads, TCRdb lists one record per CDR3 protein. In the table there are a few hundred thousand distinct CDR3 sequences, about a sixth of which are singletons. The sequencing sample was made of PBMCs. These receptors all come from a human donor in good health (CMV status not recorded). Some clones in this sample may be carry-over from other donors' samples.

This clonotype was picked up a small number of times. This rearrangement joins TRBV2 to TRBJ1-4; D is unclear. The germline CDR1 and CDR2 sequences are SNHLY and FYNNEI. CDR3 size: 14 residues. V dropped 8 bases and J dropped 0 bases, with 10 bases sitting between them. The CDR3 nucleotides read TGTGCCAGCCGCTGGGTGGCAACTAATGAAAAACTGTTTTTT. Encoded protein: CASRWVATNEKLFF.

This clonotype was recorded a few times. CDR3 amino acids: CSATDRGGLSTEAFF. The CDR3 nucleotides are TGCAGTGCTACCGACAGGGGAGGGCTGAGCACTGAAGCTTTCTTT. This rearrangement joins TRBV20-1 to TRBJ1-1, with 8 bases lining up with TRBD1. Losses at the gene ends were 4 bases for V and 4 bases for J; bases not matched to a gene: 11. In germline, CDR1 is DFQATT, CDR2 SNEGSKA (reference sequence). The CDR3 loop spans 15 amino acids.

Many counts were recorded for this clonotype. The chain couples TRBV7-8 to TRBJ2-5; weak D call: TRBD1 (6 bases). In germline, CDR1 is SGHVS, CDR2 FQNEAQ. V was cut by 4 bases and J by 2 bases, with 14 bases left in between. The CDR3 runs 15 residues. The CDR3 DNA is TGTGCCAGCAGCTCCCTCCACAGGGCGCAAGAGACCCAGTACTTC. Translated, it gives CASSSLHRAQETQYF. Supplemented by reference TRBV7-8 and TRBJ2-5, the full variable domain reads GAGVSQSPRYKVAKRGQDVALRCDPISGHVSLFWYQQALGQGPEFLTYFQNEAQLDKSGLPSDRFFAERPEGSVSTLKIQRTQQEDSAVYLCASSSLHRAQETQYFGPGTRLLVL.

This clonotype was counted only a few times. The gene calls are TRBV27 and TRBJ2-6, with TRBD1 identical over 8 bases. CDR1 is MNHEY, CDR2 SMNVEV, per germline (reference sequence). The CDR3 length is 15 residues. V was pared by 6 bases and J by 2 bases, with 3 bases of the junction left unmatched. CDR3 coding DNA: TGTGCCAGCAGCTCGGACAGGGCTGGGGCCAACGTCCTGACTTTC. Translated, it gives CASSSDRAGANVLTF.

This clonotype was seen many times. The chain couples TRBV7-9 to TRBJ2-3; D remains ambiguous. In germline, CDR1 is SEHNR, CDR2 FQNEAQ (reference sequence). The CDR3 consists of 10 residues. V lost 5 bases and J lost 12, with 9 bases in between. The DNA for the CDR3 is TGTGCCAGCAGCGGGGTTCCACAGTATTTT. Translation gives CASSGVPQYF.

V gene TRBV29-1 combines with J gene TRBJ1-2; D gene uncertain. The germline V gene has CDR1 SQVTM and CDR2 ANQGSEA. Deletions cut 7 bases from V and 0 bases from J, with 9 bases between. The CDR3 contains 12 residues. The CDR3 DNA follows: TGCAGCGGTGTCGAAGCTAACTATGGCTACACCTTC. Amino acid sequence: CSGVEANYGYTF.

The chain links TRBV5-1 to TRBJ1-1; D possibly corresponds to TRBD1 (5 bases). Germline CDR1 reads SGHRS; CDR2 reads YFSETQ. The V end was cut by 0 bases, the J end by 1 base, with 16 bases between. CDR3 length: 17 amino acids. The CDR3 here is CASSLGGVGGPNTEAFF. DNA of the CDR3: TGCGCCAGCAGCTTGGGCGGGGTGGGGGGTCCGAACACTGAAGCTTTCTTT.

This clonotype has a handful of counts. The chain employs TRBV2 and TRBJ1-2; no reliable D call. Per the germline V gene, CDR1 is SNHLY and CDR2 is FYNNEI. The CDR3 has 14 residues. V was trimmed by 3 bases and J by 8 bases, leaving 16 bases between them. The CDR3 loop reads CASSEIGLLDGYTF. DNA of the CDR3: TGTGCCAGCAGTGAGATTGGGCTACTGGACGGCTACACCTTC.

This chain joins TRBV19 and TRBJ1-2; D ambiguous. This CDR3 contains 11 residues. The germline CDR1 and CDR2 sequences are LNHDA and SQIVND (reference sequence). The V end was cut by 8 bases, the J end by 0 bases, with 4 bases between. The CDR3 coding sequence is TGTGCCAGTCTAGCTAACTATGGCTACACCTTC. Amino acid sequence: CASLANYGYTF.

This clonotype was detected only a few times. The chain couples TRBV12-3 or TRBV12-4 to TRBJ2-5; 8 nucleotides align to TRBD2. The CDR3 contains 16 residues. V shed 6 bases, J shed 0 bases, and the junction held 9 bases outside the gene matches. CDR3 sequence reads: CASRPRGLAYQETQYF. The CDR3 region has the DNA TGTGCCAGCAGACCTAGAGGACTAGCTTACCAAGAGACCCAGTACTTC.

This clonotype was recorded a few times. The chain links TRBV5-6 to TRBJ1-1; 7 bases map to TRBD1. The J segment lost 3 bases and the V segment lost 3 bases, leaving 8 bases of the junction unmatched. The CDR3 length is 15 residues. Germline V gives CDR1 SGHDT, CDR2 YYEEEE. CDR3 DNA: TGTGCCAGCAGCTCGGACCGGGACAGATACACTGAAGCTTTCTTT. This codes for CASSSDRDRYTEAFF.

This clonotype was seen many times. J is TRBJ1-3 and V is TRBV7-2, with a weak D call TRBD1 (5 bases). Trimming took off 6 bases at V and 2 bases at J, with 8 bases between the two ends. The germline gives CDR1 SGHTA, CDR2 FQGNSA. This CDR3 region has 13 residues. CDR3 sequence: CASSSGAGNTIYF. The CDR3, as DNA: TGTGCCAGCAGTTCGGGGGCTGGAAACACCATATATTTT.

This clonotype was seen a few times. The chain combines TRBV4-1 with TRBJ1-1, with D maybe TRBD1 (6 bases). This CDR3 comprises 15 residues. V gave up 3 bases and J gave up 6 bases, with 17 bases separating them. Germline CDR1 reads MGHRA; CDR2 reads YSYEKL. The CDR3 protein is CASSHSKTGIAEAFF. Here the CDR3 DNA reads TGCGCCAGCAGCCACTCTAAAACAGGGATCGCTGAAGCTTTCTTT.

J is TRBJ2-7 and V is TRBV20-1, with a weak D call TRBD2 (6 bases). CDR3 length: 12 amino acids. From germline, CDR1 is DFQATT and CDR2 SNEGSKA (reference sequence). V lost 7 bases to trimming and J lost 2 bases, with 12 bases between them. For the CDR3, the DNA is TGCAGTGTAGAGACTAGTGCCTACGAGCAGTACTTC. Its protein is CSVETSAYEQYF.

The V gene is TRBV19, the J gene TRBJ1-4; TRBD1 might be the D (5 bases). The CDR3 sequence is 14 residues long. Germline V gene sequence: CDR1 LNHDA, CDR2 SQIVND (reference sequence). The CDR3 spells CVSRPRGVSEKLFF. In DNA, the CDR3 is TGTGTCAGCCGACCCAGAGGGGTGTCTGAAAAACTGTTTTTT.